This TCR beta chain was observed in a study of blood T cells in healthy people across ages. General study points: The unknown donor CMV status may have confounded expanded clonotype changes. Naive T cell percentage and TCR beta diversity correlated strongly.

A sample-barcoded 5' primer and a J-beta primer mix were used in a second PCR of roughly 7 to 11 cycles. From the 5' RACE reads, TCRdb called clonotypes with MiXCR, one entry per CDR3 protein. The repertoire includes about 1.6 million distinct CDR3 sequences, about 35% of them detected once, and approximately 10% sits in the top ten. Germline CDR1 reads MGHRA; CDR2 reads YSYEKL. The CDR3 consists of 14 residues. Trimming took 9 bases from V and 2 from J, leaving 15 bases between them. Details on this clonotype: Its antigen is unidentified.

The sequence came from a woman younger than 45 in good health. The sequenced sample was blood. The chain employs TRBV4-1 and TRBJ2-3; D gene uncertain. CDR3 loop: CASSLAADTDTQYF. The CDR3 bases are TGCGCCAGTTCCTTGGCGGCGGACACAGATACGCAGTATTTT.